Described below is a single T cell receptor beta chain sequence and its context. It lacks a known antigen. It has no much larger one-base neighbor in the sample; base qualities were not kept. These data originate in a study of T cell responses to AZD1222 COVID-19 vaccine (dated by TCRdb to about 2021). Concerning the study at large: A total of just over 230 trial participants underwent TCR sequencing, of whom about 200 received two doses of AZD1222 and approximately 25 received two doses of the MenACWY control vaccine. Trial participants were enrolled by age into subgroups of 18-55, 56-69 and 70-plus years, and around 150, 28 and 57 TCR-sequenced participants, respectively, were included in these subgroups.

The CDR3 regions of human TCRbeta chains were analyzed by immunosequencing. The paper's processing steps were these. Repertoire TCRs were matched against a reference library of SARS-CoV-2-specific TCRs generated with the MIRA antigen-specificity platform. Breadth meant the fraction of unique TCRs that were SARS-CoV-2-associated, whereas depth meant the fraction of total T cells that were SARS-CoV-2-associated. Using the MIRA data, each spike-specific TCR was assigned both to the spike region to which the TCR was reactive and to a CD4 or CD8 class. Log10-transformed breadth and depth values were compared by one-way ANOVA with Sidak's multiple comparisons tests. TCRdb's version of the immuneACCESS table is confined to in-frame rearrangements and falls short of the full clone set. An unresolved V gene accounts for under half of the shortfall where checked; the remainder is of unknown origin. Clone size and the V and J calls come from that table; the DNA yielded D and trimming. The sample table contains 45,000 to 50,000 clones; only one count was recorded for roughly 90% of them. Approximately 5.3% of the sample is held by the ten biggest clonotypes.

Reading the label with the study, this specimen's time point is: about 28 days (+/-7) after the second vaccine dose. AZD1222 recipients given second doses at about 4 weeks or at about 12 weeks were pooled, since spike-specific TCR depth and breadth were not found to differ between the two schedules. Vaccinee samples were obtained from the UK trials COV001 and COV002, which included a single-blind randomized controlled phase 2/3 trial of AZD1222 (ChAdOx1 nCoV-19) in healthy adults. For TCRbeta chain sequencing, PBMC samples from trial participants were taken at day 0 and at day 28 after the second dose. Study-level results and caveats: Only five or six AZD1222 recipients were SARS-CoV-2 seropositive at baseline, limiting conclusions about previously exposed vaccinees. Because no day 14 peak-response samples were available, the repertoires could be characterized only after the peak T cell response. The 56-69-year group was small, and its depth increase did not reach significance, likely because of low power. Epitopes outside the regions mutated in the B.1.351 and B.1.1.7 variants were reportedly recognized by nearly half of the unique spike-specific TCRs. Most participants were white British and females outnumbered males, and the authors suggested that clonal diversity may have been underestimated. The whole spike protein was spanned by vaccine-associated CD4 TCRs, and dominant responses were seen in regions 160-218 and 743-854. After two AZD1222 doses, spike-specific TCR breadth and depth were significantly higher than at day 0 and than in MenACWY recipients.

The germline V gene yields MGHRA for CDR1 and YSYEKL for CDR2. V and J are truncated by 2 bases and 5 bases respectively, leaving an intervening sequence of 18 bases. The CDR3 runs 16 amino acids, cysteine and phenylalanine included. Just the 48-base CDR3 DNA is kept, in frame starting at base 1. Source: peripheral blood, taken 28 days after the second AZD1222 dose. The receptor was derived from an adult who received the AZD1222 COVID-19 vaccine. The rearranged chain carries TRBV4-1 and TRBJ2-5; the D element might be TRBD1 or TRBD2, as each aligns at 6 bases. The bases read TGCGCCAGCAGCCAAAGTAGCTGGGGGGCCCAGGAGACCCAGTACTTC. It codes for CASSQSSWGAQETQYF.